This paragraph covers one T cell receptor (beta chain) sequence. Its target antigen remains unknown. The cohort comprised 550 to 700 healthy bone marrow donors. Cohort members were all nominally healthy when sampled, although unrecorded immune exposures were likely present. The donor tested CMV seronegative, placing the donor among the roughly 340 seronegative members of the cohort. Every donor gave a peripheral blood sample, and the peripheral blood mononuclear cells from that sample were used for TCR beta sequencing. Genomic DNA was extracted from the blood cell samples with the Qiagen DNeasy Blood Extraction Kit. CDR1 MGHRA and CDR2 YSYEKL were looked up in the germline V gene. The CDR3 spans 14 residues, from the cysteine through the phenylalanine. The entry retains the CDR3 DNA only, 42 bases that are in frame from base 1. Trimming at the junction amounts to 1 base on V and 0 bases on J, and the germline ends lie 5 bases apart.

These data come from a study of cytomegalovirus exposure and HLA in healthy donors (dated by TCRdb to the late 2010s). Describing the broader study: According to an earlier analysis of several hundred of the donors, roughly 180 million T cells yielded 90 million to 140 million unique TCR beta sequences and about 300 Gb of sequence data. To decide whether each TCR beta V gene segment behaved as functional or pseudogenic, an earlier analysis of some 540 of the donors relied on high-throughput TCR beta sequencing. In a later genetic analysis, genome-wide SNP genotypes for about three fifths of the roughly 670 donors were used, and that subset was treated as a discovery cohort. High-throughput TCR immunosequencing, statistical association of individual TCRs with disease status, and machine learning were combined to predict cytomegalovirus infection status. Along with the 666-subject first cohort, a separate validation cohort of over a hundred different subjects was used. The later analysis used no new phenotypic data to find candidate immune exposures, relying instead on TCR beta sequences and their occurrence across donors. Of the 300 to 400 genotyped donors, over 65% fell in the genetic ancestry cluster associated with self-reported Caucasian donors. Four to six DR-DQ haplotypes were handled as single units for association and clustering, since linkage in the cohort was strong. An early release that covered roughly 600 HLA-typed donors contained approximately 300 gigabases of sequencing data and tens of millions of unique TCR sequences. A later analysis re-examined previously published TCR beta repertoires from just over 650 donors and added high-resolution HLA genotyping to investigate patterns of TCR occurrence. All discovery cohort repertoires had been generated using a single sequencing platform. HLA typing covered class I and class II loci at four-digit resolution. The study aimed to test whether signatures of past pathogen exposure could be identified by cataloging public T cell receptors. Among around 400 genotyped donors of the cohort, an average of about 240,000 unique TCR beta nucleotide sequences was sequenced per donor, of which roughly 17% were non-productive. Alongside the repertoire data, information on donor age, sex, ethnicity and CMV serostatus was compiled. The study profiled the T cell repertoires of about 640 subjects by immunosequencing and related them to cytomegalovirus serostatus. Typing coverage differed by locus: A, B, C, DRB1 and DQB1 were typed in about 629-630 donors, DQA1 in roughly 500, DPA1 in 600 to 610, and DPB1 in around 440. Points the paper makes about the study in general: According to a later analysis, TCR association rates differed among HLA loci, with DRB1 alleles showing the most associated TCRs and HLA-C alleles showing the fewest. In a later genetic analysis, a missense DCLRE1C variant was associated with V-gene and J-gene trimming of TCR beta chains, and the association was replicated in an independent cohort. The only immune exposure information available for the cohort was CMV serostatus. Because counts were too low, seventeen rarely observed V segments, including chromosome 9 orphons, were excluded from the earlier analysis of some 590 of the donors. An earlier analysis of roughly 570 of the donors showed that most TCR beta V segments appeared in productive rearrangements either about 87% or about 30% of the time, which broadly matched IMGT annotations. Correlated functional status among segregating V segments might be attributable to linkage disequilibrium, but an unknown experimental factor could not be ruled out. Some IMGT-functional V segments, including TRBV6-2 and TRBV6-3, could not be distinguished by the 87-base-pair reads and were therefore excluded. Most TCR sequences were seen in very few donors, while some public TCRs were found in many individuals. According to a later analysis, most CMV-associated TCR beta chains appeared to be HLA-restricted, and the HLA associations seemed to be driven largely by CMV exposure. Roughly uniform sequencing depth across donors was assumed in presence/absence analyses, although this assumption may not hold. In a later analysis, over 15,000 TCR beta sequences were associated with specific HLA alleles at a false discovery rate of 0.05. The study listed over 150 TCR beta chains as associated with cytomegalovirus. Assigning TCR associations to individual alleles was difficult when HLA alleles, especially DR and DQ, strongly co-occurred. In this cohort, only TCR beta chains were sequenced, and detectable features were limited by the absence of alpha or paired-chain data. Cytomegalovirus status was reported to be diagnosed by the classifier with high specificity and sensitivity in both the original and validation cohorts. A further reported finding was that TCR beta sequences accurately predicted the HLA-A and HLA-B alleles for most subjects in the first cohort. The sequencing pipeline was judged likely to have produced a cluster of highly shared sequence variants as a technical artifact. According to the authors, the approach could potentially be generalized to other disease states and immunological phenotypes. According to a later analysis, parvovirus B19, influenza, CMV and Epstein-Barr virus appeared linked to several top co-occurrence clusters. In vitro tests confirmed that a few of the cytomegalovirus-associated TCR beta chains recognize cytomegalovirus antigens. Compared with the roughly 720-donor mean, donors in an Asian-associated ancestry cluster had fewer N-insertions in productive TCRs, according to a later genetic analysis. In a later analysis, HLA-associated TCR beta chains were found to be more clonally expanded and to have lower generation probabilities than equally common non-associated chains. Because HLA typing was unavailable for some donors at each locus, only the typed subset was used in association tests.

Receptors were amplified or captured by the immunoSEQ multiplex PCR assay. A mixture of 60 forward primers for TCR Vbeta segments and 13 reverse primers for TCR Jbeta segments was used in the multiplex PCR. A multiplex PCR assay on genomic DNA amplified the CDR3 region of rearranged TCR beta genes. On the Illumina HiSeq System, the amplified TCR beta libraries were sequenced as 87-base-pair reads. On the authors' methods: A later analysis tallied roughly 78 million unique TCR beta chains across the 666 repertoires, and around 12 million of those chains were shared by two or more donors. To remove PCR and sequencing errors, raw reads were error-corrected and collapsed into unique sequences using a nearest-neighbor algorithm that merged closely related sequences. To assign V, D and J gene segments, CDR3 sequences were aligned to IMGT reference sequences. For a sequence to be retained, at least a six-nucleotide match to both a V gene segment and a J gene segment was required. A rearrangement counted as productive if the CDR3 had no stop codons and remained in frame with V and J, and every other rearrangement counted as non-productive. Following IMGT convention, CDR3 was defined as the stretch from the second conserved V-encoded cysteine to the conserved J-encoded phenylalanine. Sequences without an unambiguous match to a single V gene segment were excluded from the earlier analysis of over 500 of the donors. An earlier analysis of fewer than 750 of the donors called V segments functional above 56.7% productive rearrangements and segregating when the between-donor standard deviation exceeded 5%. A statistical classification framework was developed to diagnose cytomegalovirus status using the catalog of TCR beta chain sequences. V and J gene assignment, in a later analysis, came from comparing TCR nucleotide sequences with IMGT/GENE-DB human TR gene sequences. Using the TCRdist pipeline, a later analysis assigned CDR3 sequences along with most-parsimonious VDJ recombination scenarios. In a later analysis, each TCR beta chain was defined by its CDR3 amino acid sequence together with its V-gene family, and reads lacking a unique V-gene family were excluded. As a way to deal with suspected cross-contamination and a sequencing artifact, a later analysis dropped 500 to 700 nucleotide sequences that were highly shared and had low generation probability. In a later analysis, a clonal expansion index for each public chain was calculated from normalized within-repertoire ranks of inferred template counts. Generation probabilities in a later analysis came from a VDJ recombination model fitted to out-of-frame rearrangements, and those results were checked against IGoR. In a later analysis, TCR-TCR, TCR-HLA and TCR-CMV co-occurrence was scored with hypergeometric tests, and a repertoire-size bias correction was applied to TCR pairs. False discovery rates were estimated in a later analysis by permuting HLA or CMV assignments 20 times. In a later analysis, co-occurring TCRs were grouped using DBSCAN, and TCRdist sequence similarity was added for clustering within HLA-allele-positive subsets. Repertoires with fewer than 30,000 or more than 120,000 public chains, plus five repertoires with anomalous nucleotide sharing, were excluded from co-occurrence clustering. Here the immuneACCESS table is served through TCRdb, limited to in-frame sequences with V and J called. Missing clones are a known gap in these copies; in checked studies unresolved V genes cover under half, and the rest lacks a known reason. V, J and clone size derive from that table, while D and trimming were established from the DNA sequence. The sample has under 95,000 clones on record. The ten largest clones represent about 0.61% of the sample.

The rearrangement combines TRBV4-1 with TRBJ2-3, with the D gene uncertain. The sample taken for sequencing was PBMCs. The receptor was isolated from a man in his fifties or sixties in good health and CMV-seronegative. CDR3 sequence: CASSQAGSTDTQYF. In nucleotides, the sequence is TGCGCCAGCAGCCAAGCCGGGAGCACAGATACGCAGTATTTT.